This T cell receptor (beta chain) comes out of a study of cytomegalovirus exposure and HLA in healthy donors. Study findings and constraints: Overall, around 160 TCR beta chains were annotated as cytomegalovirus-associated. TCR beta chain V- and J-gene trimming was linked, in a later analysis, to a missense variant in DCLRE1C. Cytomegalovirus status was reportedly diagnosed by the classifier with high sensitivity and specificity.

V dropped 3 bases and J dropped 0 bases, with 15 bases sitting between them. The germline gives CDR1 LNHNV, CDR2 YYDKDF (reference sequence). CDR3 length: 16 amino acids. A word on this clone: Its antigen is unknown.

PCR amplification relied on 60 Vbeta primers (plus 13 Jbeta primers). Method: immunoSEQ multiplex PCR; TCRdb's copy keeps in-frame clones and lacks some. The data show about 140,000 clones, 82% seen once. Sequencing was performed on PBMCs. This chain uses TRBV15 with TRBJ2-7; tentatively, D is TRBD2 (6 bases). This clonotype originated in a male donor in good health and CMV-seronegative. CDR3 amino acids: CATSSTLGGSSYEQYF. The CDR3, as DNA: TGTGCCACCAGCAGCACCCTCGGGGGAAGCTCCTACGAGCAGTACTTC.